The 10 T cell receptor beta chains below come from one sample, sequenced in a study of cytomegalovirus exposure and HLA in healthy donors. PCR used 60 Vbeta primers and 13 Jbeta primers. The protocol was immunoSEQ multiplex PCR, while the TCRdb copy is restricted to in-frame clones and leaves out a portion. The table has 100,000 or so clones, about 80% seen once. Sequenced: PBMCs. The receptor source for this set is a man aged 25 to 40 in good health and CMV-seropositive.

The chain carries TRBV4-3 and TRBJ2-1; 9 nucleotides line up with TRBD1. The CDR3 sequence is 17 residues long. Germline V gene data show CDR1 as LGHNA and CDR2 as YSLEER. Unmatched junction bases numbered 19, after V lost 8 bases and J lost 8 bases. Here the CDR3 reads CASGYGDTGQGYYEQFF. DNA for the CDR3: TGCGCCAGCGGATATGGGGACACGGGACAGGGTTATTATGAGCAGTTCTTC.

The chain joins TRBV7-2 to TRBJ2-1; TRBD1 agrees at 8 bases. The trim removed 8 bases at V and 3 bases at J, leaving 9 bases unmatched. The CDR3 sequence is 15 residues long. Germline V gives CDR1 SGHTA, CDR2 FQGNSA. CDR3 sequence reads: CASAEGTGLYNEQFF. The CDR3 nucleotides are TGTGCCAGCGCCGAAGGGACAGGACTCTACAATGAGCAGTTCTTC.

This sequence joins TRBV28 and TRBJ2-6; D remains ambiguous. Germline V gene lookup returns CDR1 MDHEN and CDR2 SYDVKM. Trimming cost V 5 bases and J 3 bases, with 8 bases left between them. The CDR3 length is 14 residues. The CDR3 loop reads CASSSRLGANVLTF. Written as DNA, the CDR3 is TGTGCCAGCAGTAGCCGACTTGGGGCCAACGTCCTGACTTTC.

This chain joins TRBV5-4 and TRBJ2-5, with D hard to call. Germline V gene lookup returns CDR1 SGHNT and CDR2 YYREEE (reference sequence). V was trimmed by 2 bases and J by 5 bases, leaving 4 bases between them. This CDR3 region has 11 residues. CDR3 bases: TGTGCCAGCAGCTTCTTGGAGACCCAGTACTTC. It specifies CASSFLETQYF.

This chain uses TRBV6-4 with TRBJ1-2; a weak D match, TRBD1 (5 bases). The germline V gene encodes CDR1 MRHNA and CDR2 SNTAGT. The CDR3 covers 17 residues. V lost 6 bases, J lost 4 bases, and 24 bases lay in between. DNA for the CDR3: TGTGCCAGCAGAATCAGGACAACCGATTCAAGGGGCTATGGCTACACCTTC. Protein sequence: CASRIRTTDSRGYGYTF.

This clone was picked up a small number of times. V and J are TRBV19 and TRBJ1-4; D unresolved. Trimming stripped 4 bases from V and 4 bases from J, with 10 bases between. This CDR3 has 14 amino acids. Germline V gene data show CDR1 as LNHDA and CDR2 as SQIVND (reference sequence). CDR3: CASSRSGFNEKLFF. The CDR3 bases are TGTGCCAGTAGTAGATCGGGGTTTAATGAAAAACTGTTTTTT.

The chain links TRBV5-5 to TRBJ2-5; D is undetermined. Per germline, CDR1 SGHKS and CDR2 YYEKEE (reference sequence). The CDR3 covers 13 residues. Trimming shortened V by 4 bases and J by 1 base, and 8 bases separated the two germline ends. The CDR3 DNA follows: TGTGCCAGCAGCCTACTACGCCAAGAGACCCAGTACTTC. It codes for CASSLLRQETQYF.

This sequence joins TRBV2 and TRBJ2-3; 12 nucleotides align to TRBD2. Per the germline V gene, CDR1 is SNHLY and CDR2 is FYNNEI. With 6 bases clipped from V and 6 bases from J, the junction kept 7 bases outside the gene matches. This CDR3 region has 15 residues. The CDR3, as DNA: TGTGCCAGCAGCCGGACTAGCGGGGTTTTGGATACGCAGTATTTT. Its protein is CASSRTSGVLDTQYF.

The chain employs TRBV19 and TRBJ1-5, with a possible D match to TRBD1 (6 bases). Per the germline V gene, CDR1 is LNHDA and CDR2 is SQIVND (reference sequence). V was pared by 6 bases and J by 4 bases, with 10 bases between. CDR3 length: 13 residues. This CDR3 reads CASRAGANQPQHF. The CDR3 DNA follows: TGTGCCAGTAGGGCAGGGGCAAATCAGCCCCAGCATTTT.

This rearrangement joins TRBV19 to TRBJ1-2, with D perhaps matching TRBD1 (5 bases). Trimming stripped 5 bases from V and 0 bases from J, with 13 bases between. The CDR3 is 15 residues long. Germline-derived CDR1 and CDR2 are LNHDA and SQIVND (reference sequence). CDR3 loop: CASSLREGANYGYTF. CDR3 sequence (DNA): TGTGCCAGTAGTCTCAGGGAAGGGGCTAACTATGGCTACACCTTC.